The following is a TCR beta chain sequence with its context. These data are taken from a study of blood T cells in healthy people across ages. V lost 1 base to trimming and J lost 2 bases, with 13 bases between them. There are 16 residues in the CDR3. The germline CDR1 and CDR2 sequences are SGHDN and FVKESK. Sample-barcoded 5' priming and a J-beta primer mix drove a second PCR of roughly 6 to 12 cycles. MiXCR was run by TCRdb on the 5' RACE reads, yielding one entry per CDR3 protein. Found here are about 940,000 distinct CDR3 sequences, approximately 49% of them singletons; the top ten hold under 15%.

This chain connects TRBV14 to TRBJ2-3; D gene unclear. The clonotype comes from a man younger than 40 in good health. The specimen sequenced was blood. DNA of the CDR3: TGTGCCAGCAGCCAAGTCATTGGGCTACCCACAGATACGCAGTATTTT. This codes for CASSQVIGLPTDTQYF. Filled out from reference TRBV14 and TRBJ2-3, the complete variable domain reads EAGVTQFPSHSVIEKGQTVTLRCDPISGHDNLYWYRRVMGKEIKFLLHFVKESKQDESGMPNNRFLAERTGGTYSTLKVQPAELEDSGVYFCASSQVIGLPTDTQYFGPGTRLTVL.